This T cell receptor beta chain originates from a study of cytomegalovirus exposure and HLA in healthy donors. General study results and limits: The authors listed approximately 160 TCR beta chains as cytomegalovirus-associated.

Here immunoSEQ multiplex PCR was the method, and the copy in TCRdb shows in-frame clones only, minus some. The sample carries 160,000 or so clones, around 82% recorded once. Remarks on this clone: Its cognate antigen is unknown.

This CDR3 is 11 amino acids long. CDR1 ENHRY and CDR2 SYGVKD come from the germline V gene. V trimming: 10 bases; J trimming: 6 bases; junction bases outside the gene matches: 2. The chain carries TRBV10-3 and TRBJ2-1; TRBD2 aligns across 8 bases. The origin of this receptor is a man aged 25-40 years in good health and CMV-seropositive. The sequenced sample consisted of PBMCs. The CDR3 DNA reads TGTGCCACCGGGGGGGCCAATGAGCAGTTCTTC. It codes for CATGGANEQFF.